Listed here are 3 T cell receptor beta chains from one sample, sequenced in a study of T cells in Graves' hyperthyroidism and ophthalmopathy. The CDR3 regions of TCR beta were amplified from RNA transcripts. HTBI primers were the set used in a first-round RT-PCR of the TCR CDR3. TCRdb processed the multiplex PCR reads anew with MiXCR; each CDR3 protein has one entry. The profile shows approximately 410,000 distinct CDR3 sequences, approximately 14% of them singletons. Sequenced input: blood. All receptors come from a young woman with Graves' hyperthyroidism.

There are many counts of this clonotype. The chain is built from TRBV28 and TRBJ2-3; D is uncertain. V shed 6 bases and J shed 0 bases, with 22 bases lying between them. This CDR3 contains 18 residues. CDR1 is MDHEN and CDR2 is SYDVKM in the germline V gene. This CDR3 is CASRDPTRLSSSTDTQYF. The CDR3 DNA reads TGTGCCAGCAGAGACCCTACCCGTCTTTCCTCTAGCACAGATACGCAGTATTTT.

The chain couples TRBV29-1 to TRBJ2-7; D not resolved. In germline, CDR1 is SQVTM, CDR2 ANQGSEA. V was clipped by 1 base and J by 1 base, with 8 bases between them. This CDR3 is built from 13 residues. The CDR3, as DNA: TGCAGCGTTGAAGCGACGGATTCCTACGAGCAGTACTTC. Translating it yields CSVEATDSYEQYF.

This clonotype was seen repeatedly, ten times or more. The genes are TRBV7-2 and TRBJ1-1; D is possibly TRBD1 (5 bases). V lost 5 bases and J 0 bases, leaving 10 bases between the germline ends. The CDR3 is made up of 14 amino acids. Germline V gene sequence: CDR1 SGHTA, CDR2 FQGNSA. Here the CDR3 reads CASSPLGLNTEAFF. The CDR3 DNA reads TGTGCCAGCAGCCCATTGGGGCTGAACACTGAAGCTTTCTTT.